This T cell receptor (beta chain) was profiled in a study of a mutant IDH1 vaccine in newly diagnosed glioma. Using immunoSEQ multiplex PCR, the repertoire was profiled, and TCRdb retains in-frame clones only, with some absent. Seen here are about 62,000 clones, 83% observed once, and the top ten hold roughly 4%. Notes on this clone: As yet, its antigen is unknown.

The time point was: week 47, end of study. Vaccination used 300 ug of mutant IDH1 20-mer peptide per dose, with topical imiquimod. V was trimmed by 1 base and J by 1 base, leaving 15 bases between them. Germline CDR1 reads SSHAT; CDR2 reads FNYEAQ (reference sequence). The CDR3 extends over 17 amino acids. The chain has TRBV7-7 and TRBJ2-3; D unresolved. This specimen consisted of PBMCs, obtained from a glioma patient whose treatment included an IDH1 peptide vaccine. The clonotype originates from a man aged 25-45 years with glioma. The CDR3 bases are TGTGCCAGCAGCTTAGGTCCTAGTCCGAGCCGCACAGATACGCAGTATTTT. Residues: CASSLGPSPSRTDTQYF.